Below, one T cell receptor beta chain is given with its context. As yet, its antigen is unknown. The data stem from a study of blood T cells in healthy people across ages. Study-wide results and limits: Investigators viewed diversity estimates from one million T cells as underestimates, the study reported. Older age coincided with a roughly linear decline in TCR beta diversity per million T cells. Long-lived and aged donors differed, with more naive CD4+ cells and higher diversity in the long-lived.

Together with a sample-barcoded 5' primer, a J-beta primer mix was included in a second PCR lasting roughly 6 to 12 cycles. TCRdb reprocessed the 5' RACE reads with MiXCR, giving one entry per CDR3 protein. The table includes roughly 1.9 million distinct CDR3 sequences, around 42% detected once. Sequenced input: blood. This receptor was identified in a human donor in good health.

The CDR3 coding sequence is TGCAGTGCGACTCCAGGGGCCGAACGAGATGGCTACACCTTC. Its translation is CSATPGAERDGYTF. V gene TRBV20-1 combines with J gene TRBJ1-2; tentative D call: TRBD1 (6 bases). From germline, CDR1 is DFQATT and CDR2 SNEGSKA (reference sequence). The ends were cut back, 6 bases at V and 6 bases at J, with 20 bases in the middle. This CDR3 has 14 amino acids.